Sequencing of this T cell receptor beta chain was carried out in a study of chemoradiotherapy in HPV16-positive cancers. Study as a whole: A couple of HPV16-positive patients' cells yielded candidate HPV-specific clones and common motifs.

As for this clone: Its antigen remains unidentified.

V gave up 7 bases and J gave up 0 bases, with 10 bases separating them. Germline V gene lookup returns CDR1 MNHEY and CDR2 SVGAGI. This CDR3 has 14 residues. Notes on the study in general: Only a couple of HPV16-positive patients supplied the functional HPV-specificity definition. For HPV16-positive patients, expanding HPV-responsive T cells associated with longer recurrence-free survival.

Repeated repertoire sampling spanned the course of chemoradiotherapy. Assay: immunoSEQ multiplex PCR; the TCRdb copy retains only in-frame clones and omits some. The table records over 10,000 clones, approximately 92% of them present only once. The clonotype originates from a human donor with HPV-associated anogenital cancer. The input for sequencing was blood, taken from a patient who underwent chemoradiotherapy. V is TRBV6-5 and J is TRBJ1-3; D not certain. CDR3 DNA sequence: TGTGCCAGCATTCCGGCTGCCTCTGGAAACACCATATATTTT. This translates into CASIPAASGNTIYF.